This T cell receptor beta chain appears in the sequencing data of a study of blood T cell repertoires in COVID-19. Germline loops: CDR1 SEHNR, CDR2 FQNEAQ (reference sequence). V gave up 5 bases and J gave up 0 bases, with 13 bases separating them. The CDR3 runs to 15 residues. This table comes from immunoSEQ multiplex PCR, and its TCRdb copy is limited to in-frame clones, with some not included. This sample has some 87,000 clones, with 85% to 90% found just once. The TCR sequence derives from a human donor with COVID-19, enrolled during active disease. The donor label of this sample is uncertain. V gene TRBV7-9 combines with J gene TRBJ1-1; tentative D call: TRBD1 (6 bases). The sequencing sample was made of peripheral blood. CDR3 DNA: TGTGCCAGCAGCCAACGCGGACAGCTGAACACTGAAGCTTTCTTT. This gives the protein CASSQRGQLNTEAFF.